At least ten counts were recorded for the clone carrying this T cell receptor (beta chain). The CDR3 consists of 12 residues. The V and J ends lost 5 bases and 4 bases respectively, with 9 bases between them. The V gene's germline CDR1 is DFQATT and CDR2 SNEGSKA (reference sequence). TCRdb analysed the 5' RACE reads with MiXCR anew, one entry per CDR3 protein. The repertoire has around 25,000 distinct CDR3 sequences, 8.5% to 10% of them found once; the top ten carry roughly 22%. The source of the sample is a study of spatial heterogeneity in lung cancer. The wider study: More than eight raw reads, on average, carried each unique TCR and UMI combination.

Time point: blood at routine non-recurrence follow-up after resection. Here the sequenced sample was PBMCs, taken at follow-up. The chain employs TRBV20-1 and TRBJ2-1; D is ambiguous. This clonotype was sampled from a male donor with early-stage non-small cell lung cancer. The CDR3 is CSAPGLYNEQFF. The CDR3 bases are TGCAGTGCTCCGGGTCTATACAATGAGCAGTTCTTC.